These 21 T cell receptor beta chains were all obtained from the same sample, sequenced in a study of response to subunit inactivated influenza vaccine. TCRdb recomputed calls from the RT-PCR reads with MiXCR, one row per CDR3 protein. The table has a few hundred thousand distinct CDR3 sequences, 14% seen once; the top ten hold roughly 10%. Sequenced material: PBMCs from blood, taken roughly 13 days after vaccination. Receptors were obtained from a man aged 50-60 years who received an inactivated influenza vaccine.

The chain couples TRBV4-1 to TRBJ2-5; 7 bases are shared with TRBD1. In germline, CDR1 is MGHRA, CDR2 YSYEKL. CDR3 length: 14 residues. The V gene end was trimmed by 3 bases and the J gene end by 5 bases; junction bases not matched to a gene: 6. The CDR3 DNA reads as TGCGCCAGCAGCCAGCACAGGGGCCGGGAGACCCAGTACTTC. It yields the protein CASSQHRGRETQYF.

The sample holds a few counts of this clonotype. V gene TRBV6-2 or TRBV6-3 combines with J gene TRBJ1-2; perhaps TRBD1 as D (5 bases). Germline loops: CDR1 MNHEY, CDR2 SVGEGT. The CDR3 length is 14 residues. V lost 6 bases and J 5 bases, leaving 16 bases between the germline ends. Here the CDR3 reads CASSRQGTRYGYTF. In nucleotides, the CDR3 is TGTGCCAGCAGCAGACAAGGGACCCGTTATGGCTACACCTTC.

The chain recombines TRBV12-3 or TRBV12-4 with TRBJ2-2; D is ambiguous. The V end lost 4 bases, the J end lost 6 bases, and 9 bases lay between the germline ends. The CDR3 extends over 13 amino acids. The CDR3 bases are TGTGCCAGCAGTTCCCAGCCCGCCGGGGAGCTGTTTTTT. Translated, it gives CASSSQPAGELFF.

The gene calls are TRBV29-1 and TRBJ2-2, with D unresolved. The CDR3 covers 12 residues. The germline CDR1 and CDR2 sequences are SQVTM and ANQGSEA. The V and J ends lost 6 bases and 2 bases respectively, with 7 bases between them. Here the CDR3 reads CSVGINTGELFF. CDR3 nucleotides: TGCAGCGTCGGAATAAACACCGGGGAGCTGTTTTTT.

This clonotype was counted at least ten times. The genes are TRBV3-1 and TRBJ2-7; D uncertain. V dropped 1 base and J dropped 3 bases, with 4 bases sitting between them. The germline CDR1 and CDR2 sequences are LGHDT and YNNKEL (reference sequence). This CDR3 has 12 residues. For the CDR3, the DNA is TGTGCCAGCAGCCAAGGGGGCTACGAGCAGTACTTC. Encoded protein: CASSQGGYEQYF.

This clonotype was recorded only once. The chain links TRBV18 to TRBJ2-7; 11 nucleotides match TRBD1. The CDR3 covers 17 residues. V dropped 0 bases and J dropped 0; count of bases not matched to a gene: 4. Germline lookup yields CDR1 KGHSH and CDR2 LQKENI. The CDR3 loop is CASSPPGGTGGSYEQYF. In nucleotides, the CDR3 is TGTGCCAGCTCACCACCGGGTGGGACAGGGGGCTCCTACGAGCAGTACTTC.

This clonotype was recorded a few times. CDR3 residues: CATSDPGTSGFSSYNEQFF. CDR3 nucleotides: TGTGCCACCAGTGATCCCGGGACTAGCGGGTTTAGCTCCTACAATGAGCAGTTCTTC. The chain uses TRBV24-1 and TRBJ2-1, with 12 bases fitting TRBD2. With 3 bases clipped from V and 0 bases from J, the junction kept 8 bases outside the gene matches. This CDR3 is 19 amino acids long. Germline V gene data show CDR1 as KGHDR and CDR2 as SFDVKD.

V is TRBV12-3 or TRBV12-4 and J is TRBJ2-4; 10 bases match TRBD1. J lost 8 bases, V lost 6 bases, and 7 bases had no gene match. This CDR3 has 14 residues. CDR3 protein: CASRPGTGADIQYF. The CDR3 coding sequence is TGTGCCAGCAGGCCTGGGACAGGGGCGGACATTCAGTACTTC.

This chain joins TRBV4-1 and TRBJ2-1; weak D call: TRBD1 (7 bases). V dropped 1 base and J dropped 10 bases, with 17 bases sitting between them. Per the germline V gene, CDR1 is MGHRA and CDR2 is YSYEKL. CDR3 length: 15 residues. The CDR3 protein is CASSQAPLGGQEQFF. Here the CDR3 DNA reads TGCGCCAGCAGCCAAGCCCCACTGGGGGGACAGGAGCAGTTCTTC.

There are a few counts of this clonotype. The CDR3: CAIRPEVGDTQYF. In DNA, the CDR3 is TGTGCCATCAGACCGGAGGTAGGAGATACGCAGTATTTT. The J gene is TRBJ2-3, the V gene TRBV10-3; D perhaps matches TRBD2 (5 bases). Germline values: CDR1 ENHRY, CDR2 SYGVKD. The ends were cut back, 6 bases at V and 5 bases at J, with 12 bases in the middle. The CDR3 spans 13 residues.

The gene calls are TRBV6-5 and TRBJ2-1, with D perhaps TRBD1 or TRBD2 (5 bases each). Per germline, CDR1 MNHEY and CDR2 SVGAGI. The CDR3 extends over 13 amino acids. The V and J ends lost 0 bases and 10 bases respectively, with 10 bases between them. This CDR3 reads CASSYSNRDEQFF. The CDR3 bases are TGTGCCAGCAGTTACTCGAATCGGGACGAGCAGTTCTTC.

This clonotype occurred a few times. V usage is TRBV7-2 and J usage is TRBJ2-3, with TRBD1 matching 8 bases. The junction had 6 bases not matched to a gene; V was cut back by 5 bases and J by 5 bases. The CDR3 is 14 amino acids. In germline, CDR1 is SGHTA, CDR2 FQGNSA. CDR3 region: CASSLPGQVDTQYF. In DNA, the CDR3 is TGTGCCAGCAGCCTCCCGGGACAGGTAGATACGCAGTATTTT.

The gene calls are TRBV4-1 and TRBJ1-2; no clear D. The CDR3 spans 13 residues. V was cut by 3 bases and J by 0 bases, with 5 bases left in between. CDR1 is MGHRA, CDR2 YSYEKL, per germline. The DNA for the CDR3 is TGCGCCAGCAGCCACCAAACTAACTATGGCTACACCTTC. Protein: CASSHQTNYGYTF.

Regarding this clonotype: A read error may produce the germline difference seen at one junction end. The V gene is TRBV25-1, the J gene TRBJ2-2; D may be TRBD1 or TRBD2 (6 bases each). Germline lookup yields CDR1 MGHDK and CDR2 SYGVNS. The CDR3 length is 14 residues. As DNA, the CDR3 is TGTGCCAGCAGTGATCAGGGGAGAGGAGGGGAGCTGATTTTT. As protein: CASSDQGRGGELIF. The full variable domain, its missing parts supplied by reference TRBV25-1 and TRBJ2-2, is EADIYQTPRYLVIGTGKKITLECSQTMGHDKMYWYQQDPGMELHLIHYSYGVNSTEKGDLSSESTVSRIRTEHFPLTLESARPSHTSQYLCASSDQGRGGELIFGEGSRLTVL.

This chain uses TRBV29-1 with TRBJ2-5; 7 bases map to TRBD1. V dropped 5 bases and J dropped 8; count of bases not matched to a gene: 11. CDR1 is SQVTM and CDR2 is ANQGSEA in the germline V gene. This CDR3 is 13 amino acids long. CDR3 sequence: CSVTQGLKGTQYF. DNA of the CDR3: TGCAGCGTTACACAGGGGTTGAAGGGTACCCAGTACTTC.

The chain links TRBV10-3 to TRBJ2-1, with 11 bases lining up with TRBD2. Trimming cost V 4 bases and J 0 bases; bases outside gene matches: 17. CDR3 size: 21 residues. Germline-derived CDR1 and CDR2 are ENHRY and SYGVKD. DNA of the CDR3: TGTGCCATCAGTGTAATTTTAGCGGGAGGGTCCCCCTCCAGCTCCTACAATGAGCAGTTCTTC. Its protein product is CAISVILAGGSPSSSYNEQFF.

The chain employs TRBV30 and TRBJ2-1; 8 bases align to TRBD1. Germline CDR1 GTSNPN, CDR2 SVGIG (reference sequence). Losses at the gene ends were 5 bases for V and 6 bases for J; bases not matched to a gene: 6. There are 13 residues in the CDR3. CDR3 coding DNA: TGTGCCTGGGGGACAGGCCCTCGCAATGAGCAGTTCTTC. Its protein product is CAWGTGPRNEQFF. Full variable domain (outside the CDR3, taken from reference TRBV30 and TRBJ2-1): SQTIHQWPATLVQPVGSPLSLECTVEGTSNPNLYWYRQAAGRGLQLLFYSVGIGQISSEVPQNLSASRPQDRQFILSSKKLLLSDSGFYLCAWGTGPRNEQFFGPGTRLTVL.

The CDR3 spells CASSLLEGETQYF. As DNA, the CDR3 is TGTGCCAGCAGTTTACTAGAAGGGGAGACCCAGTACTTC. The rearrangement joins TRBV12-3 or TRBV12-4 to TRBJ2-5; unclear D gene. The CDR3 has 13 residues. The germline V and J ends were trimmed by 2 bases and 5 bases, with 9 bases remaining between them.

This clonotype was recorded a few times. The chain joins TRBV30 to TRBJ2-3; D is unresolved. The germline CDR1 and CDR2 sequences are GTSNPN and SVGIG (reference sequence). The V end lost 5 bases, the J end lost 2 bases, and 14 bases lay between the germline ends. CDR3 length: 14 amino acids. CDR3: CAWGDSSFTDTQYF. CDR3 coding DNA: TGTGCCTGGGGAGACTCCTCCTTCACAGATACGCAGTATTTT.

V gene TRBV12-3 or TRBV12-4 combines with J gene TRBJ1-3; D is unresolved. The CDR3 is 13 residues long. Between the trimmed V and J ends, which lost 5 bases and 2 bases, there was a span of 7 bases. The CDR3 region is CASSTDAGNTIYF. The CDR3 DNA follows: TGTGCCAGCAGTACCGATGCTGGAAACACCATATATTTT.

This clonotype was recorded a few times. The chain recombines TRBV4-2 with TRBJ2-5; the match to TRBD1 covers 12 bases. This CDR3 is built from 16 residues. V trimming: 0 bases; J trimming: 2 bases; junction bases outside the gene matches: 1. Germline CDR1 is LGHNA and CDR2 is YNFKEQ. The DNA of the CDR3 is TGTGCCAGCAGCCAAGAGGGACAGGGGGCTCAAGAGACCCAGTACTTC. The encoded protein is CASSQEGQGAQETQYF.